One TCR beta chain is described in this entry. These data belong to a study of blood T cell repertoires in COVID-19. The overall study: The analysed material was cDNA or gDNA that came from T cells, B-cell-depleted T cells, or PBMCs.

In the authors' methods: Cell counts per sample came from amplifying reference gene primers. Sequencing used immunoSEQ multiplex PCR; TCRdb keeps in-frame clones, though not all of them. For V, J and clone size, that table is used; D and trimming come from the DNA. The repertoire holds 79,000 or so clones, 86% seen once, with 18% in the top ten. The V gene's germline CDR1 is SQVTM and CDR2 ANQGSEA. V was shortened by 6 bases and J by 0 bases, with 22 bases between the two germline ends. This CDR3 has 17 residues. This TCR came from a human donor in a cohort sampled during active COVID-19. Input material: peripheral blood. J is TRBJ2-3 and V is TRBV29-1; possibly TRBD1 for D (7 bases). The chain's CDR3 is CSVAGTAIPPSTDTQYF. The CDR3 DNA is TGCAGCGTGGCGGGGACAGCGATACCTCCTAGCACAGATACGCAGTATTTT.